This T cell receptor beta chain derives from a study of early T cells in non-severe SARS-CoV-2 infection. On the study more broadly: Sequencing input comprised bulk RNA from unsorted whole blood; chain pairing was not available. Study results and limitations: Missing private and CD4 specificities, VDJdb matching favored anti-spike CD8 responses.

Individual cDNA molecules received unique molecular identifiers during library preparation. TCRdb re-called the 5' RACE reads with MiXCR, one entry per CDR3 protein. The table lists fewer than 50,000 distinct CDR3 sequences, 6% to 6.5% of them singletons. The germline V gene has CDR1 LGHNA and CDR2 YSLEER. V was trimmed by 0 bases and J by 8 bases, leaving 25 bases between them. CDR3 length equals 18 residues. Only one count was recorded for this clonotype. Antigen unknown. The sequence was obtained from an adult who was a healthcare worker with PCR-confirmed SARS-CoV-2 infection or an uninfected control (not recorded which). The chain is built from TRBV4-3 and TRBJ1-2; D unclear. Sequencing was done on a sample of whole blood. CDR3 in amino acids: CASSQEAQVFGMTIGYTF. The CDR3, as DNA: TGCGCCAGCAGCCAAGAGGCGCAGGTATTTGGTATGACTATAGGCTACACCTTC.